The 23 T cell receptor beta chains presented below share a single source sample, sequenced in a study of blood T cell repertoires in COVID-19. The repertoire was sequenced with immunoSEQ multiplex PCR; TCRdb's copy has only in-frame clones and lacks some. The sample shows under 200,000 clones, 70% to 80% of them seen only once. Sequencing was carried out using peripheral blood. The receptor set was obtained from a man aged 55-75 years with acute or convalescent COVID-19.

The genes are TRBV9 and TRBJ2-7; D possibly corresponds to TRBD2 (5 bases). Germline V lookup: CDR1 SGDLS, CDR2 YYNGEE. The CDR3 is made up of 12 amino acids. Deletions cut 0 bases from V and 7 bases from J, with 8 bases between. DNA of the CDR3: TGTGCCAGCAGCGTAGGAGGGCGAGAGCAGTACTTC. Translating it yields CASSVGGREQYF.

J is TRBJ1-2 and V is TRBV30; D might be TRBD1 (5 bases). Trimming left V 3 bases short and J 9 bases short, with 20 bases between. CDR3 length: 14 residues. Germline-derived CDR1 and CDR2 are GTSNPN and SVGIG (reference sequence). The CDR3 sequence is CAWSVKTSDKSYTF. The CDR3, as DNA: TGTGCCTGGAGCGTTAAGACATCGGACAAGAGCTACACCTTC.

The gene calls are TRBV19 and TRBJ1-2; D remains ambiguous. Germline V gene data show CDR1 as LNHDA and CDR2 as SQIVND (reference sequence). The V and J ends lost 6 bases and 1 base respectively, with 12 bases between them. CDR3 length: 14 amino acids. CDR3 loop: CASRFRGINYGYTF. In DNA, the CDR3 is TGTGCCAGTAGGTTCCGAGGGATTAACTATGGCTACACCTTC.

In its sample, this clone was seen a few times. The J gene is TRBJ1-6, the V gene TRBV5-4; the D is unclear. Germline values: CDR1 SGHNT, CDR2 YYREEE (reference sequence). V lost 1 base and J lost 8, with 4 bases in between. The CDR3 loop spans 12 amino acids. CDR3 sequence (DNA): TGTGCCAGCAGCTTGCTAGATTCACCCCTCCACTTT. The encoded protein is CASSLLDSPLHF.

The chain carries TRBV25-1 and TRBJ2-7; 10 bases are a match to TRBD2. V was clipped by 3 bases and J by 0 bases; unmatched bases: 2. Germline V gene lookup returns CDR1 MGHDK and CDR2 SYGVNS. The CDR3 runs to 15 residues. Written as DNA, the CDR3 is TGTGCCAGCAGTGATGCTAGCGGGGGCTCCTACGAGCAGTACTTC. Translating it yields CASSDASGGSYEQYF.

The rearrangement uses TRBV27 and TRBJ2-3; maybe TRBD2 (6 bases). The germline CDR1 and CDR2 sequences are MNHEY and SMNVEV (reference sequence). This CDR3 contains 13 residues. V was cut by 7 bases and J by 1 base, with 9 bases left in between. Here the CDR3 DNA reads TGTGCCAGCATGCGGAGGGGCACAGATACGCAGTATTTT. Translating gives CASMRRGTDTQYF.

The rearrangement uses TRBV27 and TRBJ2-5; 8 positions agree with TRBD2. V gave up 6 bases and J gave up 5 bases; unmatched junction bases: 8. Germline V gene data show CDR1 as MNHEY and CDR2 as SMNVEV (reference sequence). This CDR3 spans 14 amino acids. In DNA, the CDR3 is TGTGCCAGCAGCAGACTAGCGAATTTGGAGACCCAGTACTTC. Encoded protein: CASSRLANLETQYF.

V and J are TRBV6-5 and TRBJ1-1, with a weak D call TRBD1 (6 bases). The CDR3 is 11 residues long. V was pared by 6 bases and J by 4 bases, with 6 bases between. Per the germline V gene, CDR1 is MNHEY and CDR2 is SVGAGI. CDR3 sequence reads: CASSRGTEAFF. The CDR3 nucleotides are TGTGCCAGCAGCAGGGGCACTGAAGCTTTCTTT.

This clone was observed a single time. The V gene is TRBV6-6, the J gene TRBJ1-4, with 7 positions matching TRBD1. From germline, CDR1 is MNHNY and CDR2 SVGAGI (reference sequence). V dropped 2 bases and J dropped 6; count of bases not matched to a gene: 3. This CDR3 has 14 amino acids. This chain's CDR3 is CASSYRGHYEKLFF. CDR3 coding DNA: TGTGCCAGCAGTTACAGGGGGCATTATGAAAAACTGTTTTTT.

This chain links TRBV6-4 with TRBJ2-6; 8 bases align to TRBD1. The CDR3 is 19 residues long. The V gene's germline CDR1 is MRHNA and CDR2 SNTAGT. V trimming: 8 bases; J trimming: 2 bases; junction bases outside the gene matches: 17. DNA for the CDR3: TGTGCCAGCCACTCAACTCGAGGACAGGGTCAGACTGGGGCCAACGTCCTGACTTTC. Protein sequence: CASHSTRGQGQTGANVLTF.

The CDR3 DNA is TGTGCCAGTAGTGAAAGGGGAGGGCGGGTGAGCACTGAAGCTTTCTTT. Translated: CASSERGGRVSTEAFF. The V and J genes are TRBV19 and TRBJ1-1, with D possibly TRBD1 on 5 matching bases. CDR3 length equals 16 residues. Trimming stripped 5 bases from V and 4 bases from J, with 20 bases between. Per germline, CDR1 LNHDA and CDR2 SQIVND (reference sequence).

The chain recombines TRBV5-8 with TRBJ1-2; 9 bases fit TRBD1. Germline CDR1 and CDR2: SGHTS and YDEGEE. CDR3 length: 15 amino acids. The ends lost 3 bases at V and 4 bases at J; junction bases unmatched: 7. The DNA of the CDR3 is TGTGCCAGCAGCTCCGTGGACAGGGGTGTCTATGGCTACACCTTC. Translating it yields CASSSVDRGVYGYTF.

The chain is built from TRBV18 and TRBJ2-1; 7 positions match TRBD1. Germline CDR1 reads KGHSH; CDR2 reads LQKENI. The CDR3 spans 16 residues. Germline trimming cut 0 bases from V and 2 bases from J; bases unmatched to any gene: 4. CDR3 sequence reads: CASSPPQGVTYNEQFF. Written as DNA, the CDR3 is TGTGCCAGCTCACCACCTCAGGGGGTGACCTACAATGAGCAGTTCTTC.

This rearrangement joins TRBV5-1 to TRBJ2-3, with 11 bases matching TRBD1. This CDR3 has 15 amino acids. The junction had 4 bases not matched to a gene; V was cut back by 4 bases and J by 3 bases. Germline assignment: CDR1 SGHRS and CDR2 YFSETQ. The CDR3 spells CASSQDRGQTDTQYF. CDR3 nucleotides: TGCGCCAGCAGCCAGGACAGGGGGCAGACAGATACGCAGTATTTT. Drawing the rest from reference TRBV5-1 and TRBJ2-3, the complete variable domain is KAGVTQTPRYLIKTRGQQVTLSCSPISGHRSVSWYQQTPGQGLQFLFEYFSETQRNKGNFPGRFSGRQFSNSRSEMNVSTLELGDSALYLCASSQDRGQTDTQYFGPGTRLTVL.

J is TRBJ2-7 and V is TRBV6-2 or TRBV6-3; 10 bases map to TRBD1. This CDR3 has 12 residues. With V trimmed by 4 bases and J by 9 bases, 3 bases remained unmatched. CDR1 is MNHEY, CDR2 SVGEGT, per germline. The DNA of the CDR3 is TGTGCCAGCAGTTCCCGGGACAGGGGGCAGTACTTC. This gives the protein CASSSRDRGQYF.

The table lists this clone with many counts. The chain combines TRBV7-3 with TRBJ2-1; D is perhaps TRBD2 (6 bases). The CDR3 loop spans 13 amino acids. Germline CDR1 reads SGHTA; CDR2 reads FQGTGA. The ends were cut back, 0 bases at V and 10 bases at J, with 10 bases in the middle. CDR3 nucleotide sequence: TGTGCCAGCAGCTTAACGCTTGGGGGGGAGCAGTTCTTC. This translates into CASSLTLGGEQFF.

The chain links TRBV24-1 to TRBJ2-3; 9 bases map to TRBD2. The CDR3 length is 14 residues. Germline V CDR1 and CDR2: KGHDR, SFDVKD. J gave up 6 bases and V 5 bases, and 5 bases lay outside the gene matches. The CDR3 sequence: CATSAGTSWDTQYF. The DNA of the CDR3 is TGTGCCACCAGTGCTGGGACTAGCTGGGATACGCAGTATTTT.

CDR3 protein: CASSYTGGGYTF. The CDR3 nucleotides are TGTGCCAGCAGTTACACAGGGGGCGGCTACACCTTC. The chain is built from TRBV2 and TRBJ1-2; 9 nucleotides agree with TRBD1. The V segment lost 5 bases and the J segment 8 bases; nucleotides outside the gene matches: 3. The CDR3 spans 12 residues. CDR1 and CDR2 from the germline V gene are SNHLY and FYNNEI.

This sequence joins TRBV6-2 or TRBV6-3 and TRBJ2-7; 9 positions match TRBD2. V lost 5 bases and J lost 5; bases outside the gene matches: 13. Germline V CDR1 and CDR2: MNHEY, SVGEGT. The CDR3 is made up of 16 amino acids. The CDR3 region has the DNA TGTGCCAGCAGTACACAAGGGGCTAGCGGGGCCCACGAGCAGTACTTC. Amino acids: CASSTQGASGAHEQYF.

The chain links TRBV6-5 to TRBJ2-7, with 8 bases matching TRBD2. Germline loops: CDR1 MNHEY, CDR2 SVGAGI. The CDR3 loop spans 13 amino acids. The J segment lost 7 bases and the V segment lost 6 bases, leaving 8 bases of the junction unmatched. The DNA for the CDR3 is TGTGCCAGCAGCTCCGGGGGGGCGAGAGAGCAGTACTTC. It encodes CASSSGGAREQYF.

The rearrangement joins TRBV6-2 or TRBV6-3 to TRBJ1-2; D possibly corresponds to TRBD1 (6 bases). This CDR3 is 12 amino acids long. V was cut by 4 bases and J by 8 bases, with 11 bases left in between. Germline V lookup: CDR1 MNHEY, CDR2 SVGEGT. This CDR3 is CASSWTDGGYTF. The CDR3 bases are TGTGCCAGCAGTTGGACAGACGGAGGCTACACCTTC.

The chain couples TRBV3-1 (or the pseudogene TRBV3-2) to TRBJ2-5; TRBD2 agrees at 8 bases. CDR1 and CDR2 (germline): LGHDT, YNNKEL (reference sequence). J was trimmed by 3 bases and V by 3 bases; bases with no gene match: 12. CDR3 size: 17 residues. The CDR3 is CASSHSPLADWEETQYF. The DNA of the CDR3 is TGTGCCAGCAGCCATTCTCCACTAGCGGATTGGGAAGAGACCCAGTACTTC.

This rearrangement joins TRBV11-2 to TRBJ2-2, with D possibly matching TRBD2 (7 bases). V dropped 5 bases and J dropped 1 base, with 14 bases sitting between them. The CDR3 spans 16 residues. The germline V gene has CDR1 SGHAT and CDR2 FQNNGV. The CDR3 spells CASSPGGGGNTGELFF. In DNA form, the CDR3 reads TGTGCCAGCAGCCCCGGGGGCGGGGGGAACACCGGGGAGCTGTTTTTT.